This T cell receptor (beta chain) emerged from a study of T-cell memory formation after mild COVID-19. Relative to its sample, this clonotype is medium-sized (0.01 to 0.1%). Its antigen is still unknown. cDNA libraries for TCR alpha and TCR beta, carrying sample barcodes and UMIs, came from 5'RACE with constant-segment primers. TCRdb recomputed calls from the 5' RACE reads with MiXCR, one row per CDR3 protein. Counted here are over 70,000 distinct CDR3 sequences, around 15% occurring once; the ten biggest clones make up approximately 40%. This CDR3 region has 16 residues. Germline CDR1 is SEHNR and CDR2 is FQNEAQ (reference sequence). Trimming pared 1 base from V and 1 base from J, leaving 12 bases between. Whole-study results and caveats: Pre-infection memory carried some responding clones, suggesting that cross-reactive memory joined. Nothing confirmed that second-wave clones peaking on day 37 were specific for SARS-CoV-2.

This sequence was found in a man aged 18 to 35 who had mild COVID-19 (a few samples of this study predate the infection). Cell type and time point are not known. Specimen: PBMCs or a T cell subset sorted from them (not recorded which). The chain joins TRBV7-9 to TRBJ2-3; maybe TRBD2 (5 bases). The CDR3 region is CASSLVMEAGTDTQYF. For the CDR3, the DNA is TGTGCCAGCAGCTTAGTTATGGAGGCTGGCACAGATACGCAGTATTTT.